The rows below give T cell receptor beta chains drawn from one sample of a study of control samples from healthy donors and cancer patients. Only in-frame clones appear in the TCRdb table, and some are missing; sequencing was by immunoSEQ multiplex PCR. The sample comprises about 150,000 clones, roughly 94% of which are singletons, and approximately 15% rests with the top ten. Material: PBMCs. The receptors here all came from a man between 60 and 70 years old with colorectal cancer. The CDR3 runs from the conserved cysteine through the conserved F or W. The D gene is left open where the match is weak. Part of the rows lack a size; the others show once, few, many or a class for expanded clones.

v_call: TRBV4-1; d_call: NA; clone_size: NA; j_call: TRBJ1-5; cdr3_aa: CASSQDLGGFQPQHF; cdr3_nt: TGCGCCAGCAGCCAAGATCTGGGGGGATTTCAGCCCCAGCATTTT
v_call: TRBV5-1; d_call: TRBD1; clone_size: NA; j_call: TRBJ2-7; cdr3_aa: CASSGLWDSTYEQYF; cdr3_nt: TGCGCCAGCAGCGGATTGTGGGACAGCACCTACGAGCAGTACTTC
v_call: TRBV12-3/TRBV12-4; d_call: NA; clone_size: NA; j_call: TRBJ2-2; cdr3_aa: CASSLLPGELFF; cdr3_nt: TGTGCCAGCAGTTTACTACCGGGGGAGCTGTTTTTT
v_call: TRBV9; d_call: TRBD1; clone_size: NA; j_call: TRBJ1-6; cdr3_aa: CASSGTGENSPLHF; cdr3_nt: TGTGCCAGCAGCGGGACAGGGGAGAATTCACCCCTCCACTTT
v_call: TRBV19; d_call: NA; clone_size: NA; j_call: TRBJ2-1; cdr3_aa: CASSIAARVTYNEQFF; cdr3_nt: TGTGCCAGTAGTATCGCGGCCAGGGTCACCTACAATGAGCAGTTCTTC
v_call: TRBV5-1; d_call: NA; clone_size: once; j_call: TRBJ2-2; cdr3_aa: CASRMAGTRTGELFF; cdr3_nt: TGCGCCAGCAGAATGGCTGGGACCCGAACCGGGGAGCTGTTTTTT
v_call: TRBV29-1; d_call: NA; clone_size: NA; j_call: TRBJ1-2; cdr3_aa: CSVEDSGIGYGYTF; cdr3_nt: TGCAGCGTTGAAGATTCAGGGATAGGTTATGGCTACACCTTC
v_call: TRBV7-9; d_call: NA; clone_size: NA; j_call: TRBJ1-2; cdr3_aa: CASSRLGNYGYTF; cdr3_nt: TGTGCCAGCAGCCGACTAGGGAACTATGGCTACACCTTC
v_call: TRBV7-9; d_call: NA; clone_size: NA; j_call: TRBJ1-4; cdr3_aa: CASSRTGGYEKLFF; cdr3_nt: TGTGCCAGCAGCCGGACGGGTGGTTATGAAAAACTGTTTTTT
v_call: TRBV19; d_call: TRBD1; clone_size: NA; j_call: TRBJ1-1; cdr3_aa: CASSSSSDRGQGKAFF; cdr3_nt: TGTGCCAGTAGTAGCTCAAGTGACAGGGGGCAAGGTAAGGCTTTCTTT
v_call: TRBV5-3; d_call: NA; clone_size: NA; j_call: TRBJ1-2; cdr3_aa: CARRHYQGQRGGYTF; cdr3_nt: TGTGCCAGAAGGCACTACCAGGGGCAGAGAGGTGGCTACACCTTC
v_call: TRBV7-2; d_call: NA; clone_size: NA; j_call: TRBJ2-2; cdr3_aa: CASSLVAFLNTGELFF; cdr3_nt: TGTGCCAGCAGCTTAGTAGCTTTTTTGAACACCGGGGAGCTGTTTTTT
v_call: TRBV24-1; d_call: TRBD1; clone_size: NA; j_call: TRBJ2-1; cdr3_aa: CATSDFRGSYNEQFF; cdr3_nt: TGTGCCACCAGTGATTTCAGGGGGAGCTACAATGAGCAGTTCTTC
v_call: TRBV4-1; d_call: TRBD2; clone_size: NA; j_call: TRBJ2-1; cdr3_aa: CATEWTSGDYNEQFF; cdr3_nt: TGCGCCACCGAATGGACTAGCGGGGACTACAATGAGCAGTTCTTC
v_call: TRBV6-2/TRBV6-3; d_call: NA; clone_size: NA; j_call: TRBJ2-1; cdr3_aa: CASSYRGDYNEQFF; cdr3_nt: TGTGCCAGCAGTTACCGCGGGGACTACAATGAGCAGTTCTTC
v_call: TRBV9; d_call: NA; clone_size: NA; j_call: TRBJ1-5; cdr3_aa: CASSVDPYSNQPQHF; cdr3_nt: TGTGCCAGCAGCGTAGACCCCTATAGCAATCAGCCCCAGCATTTT
v_call: TRBV5-1; d_call: NA; clone_size: NA; j_call: TRBJ1-5; cdr3_aa: CASSLEGTEEPQHF; cdr3_nt: TGCGCCAGCAGCTTAGAGGGGACGGAAGAGCCCCAGCATTTT
v_call: TRBV7-9; d_call: TRBD1; clone_size: NA; j_call: TRBJ2-2; cdr3_aa: CASSPQGDTGELFF; cdr3_nt: TGTGCCAGCAGTCCCCAGGGGGACACCGGGGAGCTGTTTTTT
v_call: TRBV5-4; d_call: NA; clone_size: NA; j_call: TRBJ1-2; cdr3_aa: CASSLYGGYGYTF; cdr3_nt: TGTGCCAGCAGCTTGTATGGCGGCTATGGCTACACCTTC
v_call: TRBV6-5; d_call: NA; clone_size: NA; j_call: TRBJ2-7; cdr3_aa: CASSYEGAGAYEQYF; cdr3_nt: TGTGCCAGCAGTTACGAGGGGGCGGGGGCCTACGAGCAGTACTTC